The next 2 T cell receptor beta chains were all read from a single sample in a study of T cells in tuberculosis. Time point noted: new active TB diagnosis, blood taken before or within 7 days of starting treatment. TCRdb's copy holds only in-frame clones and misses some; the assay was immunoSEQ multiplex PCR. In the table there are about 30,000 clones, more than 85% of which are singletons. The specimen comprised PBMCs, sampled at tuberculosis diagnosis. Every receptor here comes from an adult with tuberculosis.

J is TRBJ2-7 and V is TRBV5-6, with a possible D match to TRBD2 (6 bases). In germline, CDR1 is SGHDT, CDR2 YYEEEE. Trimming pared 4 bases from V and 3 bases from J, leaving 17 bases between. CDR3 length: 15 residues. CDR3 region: CASSRPKGGRYEQYF. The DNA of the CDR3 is TGTGCCAGCAGCCGCCCAAAGGGAGGACGCTACGAGCAGTACTTC. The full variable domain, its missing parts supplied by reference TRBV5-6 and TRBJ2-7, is DAGVTQSPTHLIKTRGQQVTLRCSPKSGHDTVSWYQQALGQGPQFIFQYYEEEERQRGNFPDRFSGHQFPNYSSELNVNALLLGDSALYLCASSRPKGGRYEQYFGPGTRLTVT.

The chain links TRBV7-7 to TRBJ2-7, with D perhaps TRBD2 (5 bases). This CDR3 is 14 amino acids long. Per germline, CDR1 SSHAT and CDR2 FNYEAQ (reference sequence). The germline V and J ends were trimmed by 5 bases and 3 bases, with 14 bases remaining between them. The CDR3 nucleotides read TGTGCCAGCAGCCCGACCTCGGGGAGCTACGAGCAGTACTTC. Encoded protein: CASSPTSGSYEQYF.